Below, 16 T cell receptor beta chains from the same sample are listed, as sequenced in a study of blood T cells in healthy people across ages. For the second PCR, which ran for about 6 to 11 cycles, a sample-barcoded 5' primer and a J-beta primer mix were used. TCRdb reanalysed the 5' RACE reads using MiXCR and keeps one entry per CDR3 protein. The sample yields just over 800,000 distinct CDR3 sequences, less than 80% seen once. The sequenced material came from blood. These receptors were obtained from a man between 25 and 39 years old in good health.

V usage is TRBV29-1 and J usage is TRBJ2-1; D unresolved. Between the trimmed V and J ends, which lost 5 bases and 7 bases, there was a span of 12 bases. CDR3 size: 12 residues. The germline CDR1 and CDR2 sequences are SQVTM and ANQGSEA. This chain's CDR3 is CSVYRRENEQFF. The CDR3 DNA is TGCAGCGTTTACCGGCGAGAAAATGAGCAGTTCTTC.

Turning to this clonotype: A much larger clone lies one base from this, so it may be a read error. V is TRBV7-2 and J is TRBJ2-7; D is possibly TRBD1 (5 bases). The germline V gene has CDR1 SGHTA and CDR2 FQGNSA. The CDR3 consists of 14 residues. V was trimmed by 2 bases and J by 8 bases, leaving 16 bases between them. Here the CDR3 DNA reads TGTGCCAGCAGCTTACCCGACAGAATTGCCAAGCAGTACTTC. As protein: CASSLPDRIAKQYF.

V is TRBV7-3 and J is TRBJ1-1; 12 positions agree with TRBD1. V was pared by 1 base and J by 0 bases, with 3 bases of the junction left unmatched. This CDR3 contains 17 residues. CDR1 is SGHTA, CDR2 FQGTGA, per germline. CDR3 loop: CASSLRGQGALNTEAFF. As DNA, the CDR3 is TGTGCCAGCAGCTTAAGGGGACAGGGGGCTTTGAACACTGAAGCTTTCTTT.

This clonotype has only a few counts. The V call is TRBV29-1, the J call TRBJ2-1; TRBD2 aligns across 7 bases. J lost 3 bases, V lost 4 bases, and 3 bases had no gene match. Germline V gene data show CDR1 as SQVTM and CDR2 as ANQGSEA. The CDR3 length is 13 residues. CDR3 protein: CSVVGGDYNEQFF. In nucleotides, the CDR3 is TGCAGCGTTGTGGGGGGGGACTACAATGAGCAGTTCTTC.

The chain recombines TRBV6-6 with TRBJ1-5; D may be TRBD1 (5 bases). The V end lost 4 bases, the J end lost 2 bases, and 9 bases lay between the germline ends. Germline assignment: CDR1 MNHNY and CDR2 SVGAGI (reference sequence). The CDR3 runs to 14 residues. The CDR3 sequence: CASSSGYGNQPQHF. CDR3 nucleotides: TGTGCCAGCAGTTCAGGGTATGGCAATCAGCCCCAGCATTTT.

This clonotype was seen only a few times. V gene TRBV4-3 combines with J gene TRBJ2-4, with no clear D. Trimming left V 0 bases short and J 0 bases short, with 9 bases between. CDR1 LGHNA and CDR2 YSLEER come from the germline V gene. CDR3 length: 16 amino acids. CDR3 coding DNA: TGCGCCAGCAGCCAAGATCCGGGTCTAGCCAAAAACATTCAGTACTTC. This encodes CASSQDPGLAKNIQYF.

The rearrangement links TRBV20-1 to TRBJ2-7; D is undetermined. From germline, CDR1 is DFQATT and CDR2 SNEGSKA (reference sequence). V was pared by 2 bases and J by 0 bases, with 14 bases between. This CDR3 has 15 residues. CDR3 nucleotides: TGCAGTGCTAGATCAGAGATAGGGCACTCCTACGAGCAGTACTTC. Translated, it gives CSARSEIGHSYEQYF.

The V call is TRBV6-5, the J call TRBJ1-5, with D possibly TRBD1 on 5 matching bases. CDR3 length: 18 residues. V lost 5 bases and J 1 base, leaving 21 bases between the germline ends. Per germline, CDR1 MNHEY and CDR2 SVGAGI. The CDR3 DNA reads TGTGCCAGCAGTACCGACTGGGGAAGGGGAGCCAGCAATCAGCCCCAGCATTTT. Residues: CASSTDWGRGASNQPQHF.

This clonotype was seen a single time. The rearrangement uses TRBV4-2 and TRBJ2-4; D is perhaps TRBD1 or TRBD2 (5 bases each). The J call may be in error: the DNA end matches TRBJ2-7 better. Germline V gene lookup returns CDR1 LGHNA and CDR2 YNFKEQ. This CDR3 comprises 15 residues. This CDR3 reads CASSQEGDVLYEQYF. The DNA for the CDR3 is TGTGCCAGCAGCCAAGAGGGGGATGTCCTCTACGAGCAGTACTTC.

This clonotype was counted a few times. J is TRBJ2-7 and V is TRBV20-1; no firm D call. V lost 1 base and J lost 1, with 5 bases in between. This CDR3 has 12 amino acids. The V gene's germline CDR1 is DFQATT and CDR2 SNEGSKA (reference sequence). For the CDR3, the DNA is TGCAGTGCTAGAGGGATATCCTACGAGCAGTACTTC. Its translation is CSARGISYEQYF.

This rearrangement joins TRBV7-2 to TRBJ1-2, with D uncertain. Germline V CDR1 and CDR2: SGHTA, FQGNSA. The germline V and J ends were trimmed by 3 bases and 6 bases, with 11 bases remaining between them. The CDR3 contains 13 residues. Written as DNA, the CDR3 is TGTGCCAGCAGCTTCGTGGGATCACATGGCTACACCTTC. It codes for CASSFVGSHGYTF.

CDR3 region: CSIRDGYNEQFF. In nucleotides, the CDR3 is TGCAGCATAAGGGACGGTTACAATGAGCAGTTCTTC. The chain recombines TRBV29-1 with TRBJ2-1; either TRBD1 or TRBD2 may fit D (5 bases each). Looked up from germline, CDR1 is SQVTM and CDR2 is ANQGSEA. This CDR3 is 12 amino acids long. V lost 8 bases and J lost 4, with 12 bases in between.

This clonotype came up once. V is TRBV13 and J is TRBJ2-3; D uncertain. V was trimmed by 0 bases and J by 6 bases, leaving 10 bases between them. The length of the CDR3 is 14 residues. Germline V gives CDR1 PRHDT, CDR2 FYEKMQ (reference sequence). The CDR3 sequence is CASSLGPARDTQYF. The DNA for the CDR3 is TGTGCCAGCAGCTTAGGGCCAGCCCGGGATACGCAGTATTTT.

The rearrangement joins TRBV7-2 to TRBJ2-5, with 10 bases matching TRBD2. Unmatched junction bases numbered 9, after V lost 3 bases and J lost 5 bases. This CDR3 contains 16 residues. Germline CDR1 reads SGHTA; CDR2 reads FQGNSA. In nucleotides, the CDR3 is TGTGCCAGCAGCTTGGGCAGCGGGGGGGCCGGGGAGACCCAGTACTTC. Translated, it gives CASSLGSGGAGETQYF. Filled out from reference TRBV7-2 and TRBJ2-5, the complete variable domain reads GAGVSQSPSNKVTEKGKDVELRCDPISGHTALYWYRQSLGQGLEFLIYFQGNSAPDKSGLPSDRFSAERTGGSVSTLTIQRTQQEDSAVYLCASSLGSGGAGETQYFGPGTRLLVL.

This clonotype appeared a few times. V gene TRBV6-6 combines with J gene TRBJ1-5; D unclear. This CDR3 contains 13 residues. CDR1 is MNHNY and CDR2 is SVGAGI in the germline V gene (reference sequence). V dropped 2 bases and J dropped 0 bases, with 2 bases sitting between them. CDR3 amino acids: CASSYGSNQPQHF. In DNA, the CDR3 is TGTGCCAGCAGTTACGGTAGCAATCAGCCCCAGCATTTT.

The V gene is TRBV3-1, the J gene TRBJ2-7; tentatively, D is TRBD1 (6 bases). Trimming removed 5 bases from V and 7 bases from J, with 18 bases in between. The CDR3 totals 14 residues. Per the germline V gene, CDR1 is LGHDT and CDR2 is YNNKEL (reference sequence). The DNA of the CDR3 is TGTGCCAGCAGCTTCCGGACAGTCCTCGGGGAGCAGTACTTC. Translating gives CASSFRTVLGEQYF.